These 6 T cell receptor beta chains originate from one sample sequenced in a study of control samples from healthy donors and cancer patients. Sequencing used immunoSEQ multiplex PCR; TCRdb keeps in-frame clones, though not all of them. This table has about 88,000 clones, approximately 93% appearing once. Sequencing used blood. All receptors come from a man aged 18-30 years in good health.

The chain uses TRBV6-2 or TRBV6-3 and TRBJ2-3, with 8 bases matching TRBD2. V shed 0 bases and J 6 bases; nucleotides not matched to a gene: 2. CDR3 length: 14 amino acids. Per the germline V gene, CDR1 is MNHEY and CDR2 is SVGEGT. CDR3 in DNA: TGTGCCAGCAGTTACTCGACTAGCGAGGATACGCAGTATTTT. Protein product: CASSYSTSEDTQYF.

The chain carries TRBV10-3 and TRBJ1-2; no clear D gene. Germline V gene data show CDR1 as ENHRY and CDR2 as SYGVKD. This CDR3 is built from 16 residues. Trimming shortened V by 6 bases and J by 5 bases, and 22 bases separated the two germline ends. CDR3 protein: CAIRTDGNHNFYGYTF. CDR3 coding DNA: TGTGCCATCAGGACGGACGGGAACCACAACTTTTATGGCTACACCTTC.

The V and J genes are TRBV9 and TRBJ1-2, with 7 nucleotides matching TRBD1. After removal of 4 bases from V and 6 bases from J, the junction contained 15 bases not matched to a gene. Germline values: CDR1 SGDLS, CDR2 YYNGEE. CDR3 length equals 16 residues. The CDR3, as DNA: TGTGCCAGCAGCAACCCCAAGGTAGGGGGCGTGGATGGCTACACCTTC. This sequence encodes CASSNPKVGGVDGYTF. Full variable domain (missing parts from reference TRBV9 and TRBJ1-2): DSGVTQTPKHLITATGQRVTLRCSPRSGDLSVYWYQQSLDQGLQFLIQYYNGEERAKGNILERFSAQQFPDLHSELNLSSLELGDSALYFCASSNPKVGGVDGYTFGSGTRLTVV.

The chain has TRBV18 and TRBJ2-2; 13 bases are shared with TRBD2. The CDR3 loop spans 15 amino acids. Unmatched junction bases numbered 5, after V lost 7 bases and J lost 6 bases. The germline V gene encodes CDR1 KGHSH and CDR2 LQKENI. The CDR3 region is CASYTGLAGSGELFF. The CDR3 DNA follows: TGTGCCAGCTATACGGGACTAGCGGGATCCGGGGAGCTGTTTTTT. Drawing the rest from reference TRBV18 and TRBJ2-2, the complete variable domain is NAGVMQNPRHLVRRRGQEARLRCSPMKGHSHVYWYRQLPEEGLKFMVYLQKENIIDESGMPKERFSAEFPKEGPSILRIQQVVRGDSAAYFCASYTGLAGSGELFFGEGSRLTVL.

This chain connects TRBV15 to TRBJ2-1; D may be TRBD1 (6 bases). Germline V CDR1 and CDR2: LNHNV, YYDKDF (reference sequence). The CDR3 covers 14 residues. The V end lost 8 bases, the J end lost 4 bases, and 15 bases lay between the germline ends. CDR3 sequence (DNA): TGTGCCACCCAGGGTAGCAGGGGTTACAATGAGCAGTTCTTC. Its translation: CATQGSRGYNEQFF.

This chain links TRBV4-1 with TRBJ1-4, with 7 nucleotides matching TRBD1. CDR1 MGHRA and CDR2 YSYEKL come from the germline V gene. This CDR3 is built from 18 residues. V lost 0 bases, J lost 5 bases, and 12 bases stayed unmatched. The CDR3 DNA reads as TGCGCCAGCAGCCAAGATGTAACAGGGGCCCGCCAGAATGAAAAACTGTTTTTT. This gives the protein CASSQDVTGARQNEKLFF.